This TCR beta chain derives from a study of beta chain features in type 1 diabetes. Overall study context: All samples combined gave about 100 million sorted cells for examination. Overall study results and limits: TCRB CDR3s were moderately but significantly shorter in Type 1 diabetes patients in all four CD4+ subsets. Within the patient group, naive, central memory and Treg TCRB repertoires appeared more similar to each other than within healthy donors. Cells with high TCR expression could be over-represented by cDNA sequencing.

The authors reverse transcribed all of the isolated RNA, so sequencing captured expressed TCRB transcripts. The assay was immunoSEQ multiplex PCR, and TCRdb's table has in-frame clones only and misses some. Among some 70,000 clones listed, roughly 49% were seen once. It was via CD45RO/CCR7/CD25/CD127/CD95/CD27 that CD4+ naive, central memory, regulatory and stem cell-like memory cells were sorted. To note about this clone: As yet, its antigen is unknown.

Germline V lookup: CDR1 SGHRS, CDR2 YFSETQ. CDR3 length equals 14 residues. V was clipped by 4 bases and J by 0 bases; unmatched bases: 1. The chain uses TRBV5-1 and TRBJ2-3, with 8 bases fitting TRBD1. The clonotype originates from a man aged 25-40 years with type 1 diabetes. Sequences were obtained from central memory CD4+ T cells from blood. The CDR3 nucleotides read TGCGCCAGCAGCCGGGACAGGAGCACAGATACGCAGTATTTT. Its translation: CASSRDRSTDTQYF.